These 7 T cell receptor beta chains originate from one sample sequenced in a study of T cell changes during pregnancy in multiple sclerosis. Using immunoSEQ multiplex PCR, the repertoire was profiled, and TCRdb retains in-frame clones only, with some absent. The sample lists some 81,000 clones, about 89% occurring once. The source material was peripheral blood, sampled before pregnancy. These receptors came from a female donor with multiple sclerosis, enrolled in a pregnancy study.

V gene TRBV20-1 combines with J gene TRBJ2-5; D is perhaps TRBD2 (5 bases). V was shortened by 2 bases and J by 5 bases, with 6 bases between the two germline ends. The CDR3 contains 11 residues. CDR1 DFQATT and CDR2 SNEGSKA come from the germline V gene (reference sequence). The CDR3, as DNA: TGCAGTGCTAGATGGGAGGAGACCCAGTACTTC. This codes for CSARWEETQYF.

The genes are TRBV9 and TRBJ2-1; D is ambiguous. Trimming took 4 bases from V and 3 from J, leaving 11 bases between them. The CDR3 has 14 amino acids. Germline loops: CDR1 SGDLS, CDR2 YYNGEE. CDR3 sequence (DNA): TGTGCCAGCAGCCCCGGGTCATACTACAATGAGCAGTTCTTC. It is translated as CASSPGSYYNEQFF.

This chain connects TRBV9 to TRBJ2-3; 10 nucleotides align to TRBD2. With 4 bases clipped from V and 4 bases from J, the junction kept 18 bases outside the gene matches. The CDR3 has 19 amino acids. CDR1 SGDLS and CDR2 YYNGEE come from the germline V gene. The CDR3 nucleotides are TGTGCCAGCAGCCCGGACCCAGTGTACCAGCGGGGGGGCCCAGATACGCAGTATTTT. Protein sequence: CASSPDPVYQRGGPDTQYF.

Here the CDR3 reads CASSLRTVVDSPLHF. The CDR3 DNA reads as TGTGCCAGCAGCCTTCGGACAGTAGTTGATTCACCCCTCCACTTT. The gene calls are TRBV6-1 and TRBJ1-6, with D perhaps TRBD1 (6 bases). V was trimmed by 6 bases and J by 8 bases, leaving 17 bases between them. The CDR3 covers 15 residues. Germline V gives CDR1 MNHNS, CDR2 SASEGT.

This chain links TRBV6-5 with TRBJ2-7; possibly TRBD2 for D (7 bases). The CDR3 has 15 residues. Germline values: CDR1 MNHEY, CDR2 SVGAGI. Deletions cut 2 bases from V and 4 bases from J, with 15 bases between. The CDR3 DNA follows: TGTGCCAGCAGTTACGCCGGGGGGCCCGGGTACGAGCAGTACTTC. Amino acids: CASSYAGGPGYEQYF.

CDR3 sequence reads: CASSFGQSNQPQHF. CDR3 bases: TGTGCCAGCAGCTTTGGACAGAGCAATCAGCCCCAGCATTTT. This chain connects TRBV5-6 to TRBJ1-5; maybe TRBD1 (6 bases). V lost 2 bases, J lost 1 base, and 7 bases lay in between. Germline V gives CDR1 SGHDT, CDR2 YYEEEE. This CDR3 comprises 14 residues.

The V call is TRBV19, the J call TRBJ2-7, with a possible D match to TRBD1 (5 bases). CDR3 length equals 13 residues. CDR1 is LNHDA, CDR2 SQIVND, per germline (reference sequence). V lost 4 bases to trimming and J lost 6 bases, with 13 bases between them. In DNA, the CDR3 is TGTGCCAGTAGTAATGGGCCAGGGTTCGAGCAGTACTTC. Protein product: CASSNGPGFEQYF.